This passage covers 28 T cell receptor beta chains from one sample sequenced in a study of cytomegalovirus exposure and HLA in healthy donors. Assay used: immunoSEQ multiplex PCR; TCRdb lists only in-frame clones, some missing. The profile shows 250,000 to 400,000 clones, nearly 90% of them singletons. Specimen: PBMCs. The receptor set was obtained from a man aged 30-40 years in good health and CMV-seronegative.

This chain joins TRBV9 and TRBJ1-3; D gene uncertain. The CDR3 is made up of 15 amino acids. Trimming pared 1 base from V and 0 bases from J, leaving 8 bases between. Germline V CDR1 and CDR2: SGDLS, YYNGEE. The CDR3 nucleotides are TGTGCCAGCAGCGTAATCCCGAGCTCTGGAAACACCATATATTTT. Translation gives CASSVIPSSGNTIYF. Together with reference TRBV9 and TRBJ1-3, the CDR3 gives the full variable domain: DSGVTQTPKHLITATGQRVTLRCSPRSGDLSVYWYQQSLDQGLQFLIQYYNGEERAKGNILERFSAQQFPDLHSELNLSSLELGDSALYFCASSVIPSSGNTIYFGEGSWLTVV.

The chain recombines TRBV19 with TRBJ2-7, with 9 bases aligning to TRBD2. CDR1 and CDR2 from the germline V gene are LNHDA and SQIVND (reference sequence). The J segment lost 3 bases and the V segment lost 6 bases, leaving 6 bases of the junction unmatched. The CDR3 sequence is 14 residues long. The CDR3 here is CASRERGAGYEQYF. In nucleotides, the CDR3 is TGTGCCAGTAGAGAGCGGGGGGCAGGCTACGAGCAGTACTTC.

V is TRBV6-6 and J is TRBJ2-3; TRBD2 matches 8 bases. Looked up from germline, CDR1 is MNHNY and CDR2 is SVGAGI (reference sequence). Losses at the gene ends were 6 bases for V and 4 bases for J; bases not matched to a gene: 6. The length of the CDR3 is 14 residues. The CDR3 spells CASRWGLGPDTQYF. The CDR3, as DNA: TGTGCCAGCAGGTGGGGACTAGGCCCAGATACGCAGTATTTT.

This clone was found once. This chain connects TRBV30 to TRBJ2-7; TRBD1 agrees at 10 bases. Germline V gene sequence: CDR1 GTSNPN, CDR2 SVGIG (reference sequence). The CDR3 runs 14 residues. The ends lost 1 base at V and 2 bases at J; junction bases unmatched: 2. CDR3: CAWSAGTGAYEQYF. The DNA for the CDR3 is TGTGCCTGGAGTGCCGGGACAGGGGCCTACGAGCAGTACTTC.

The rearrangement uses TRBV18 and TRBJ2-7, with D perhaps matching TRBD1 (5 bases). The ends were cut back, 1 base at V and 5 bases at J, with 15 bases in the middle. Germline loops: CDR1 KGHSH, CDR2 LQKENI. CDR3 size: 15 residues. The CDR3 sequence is CASSPRGLGDHEQYF. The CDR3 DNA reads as TGTGCCAGCTCACCACGGGGCCTGGGCGACCACGAGCAGTACTTC.

This CDR3 is CAISEMGALTNYGYTF. CDR3 in DNA: TGTGCCATCAGTGAAATGGGAGCCTTAACTAACTATGGCTACACCTTC. The gene calls are TRBV10-3 and TRBJ1-2, with unresolved D. V was pared by 3 bases and J by 0 bases, with 14 bases between. CDR1 ENHRY and CDR2 SYGVKD come from the germline V gene. The CDR3 consists of 16 residues.

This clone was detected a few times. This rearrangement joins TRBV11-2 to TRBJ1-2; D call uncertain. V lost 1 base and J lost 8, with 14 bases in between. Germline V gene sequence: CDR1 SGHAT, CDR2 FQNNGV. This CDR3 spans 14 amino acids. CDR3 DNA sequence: TGTGCCAGCAGCTTAGGCGATAAAGTTATGGGCTACACCTTC. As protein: CASSLGDKVMGYTF.

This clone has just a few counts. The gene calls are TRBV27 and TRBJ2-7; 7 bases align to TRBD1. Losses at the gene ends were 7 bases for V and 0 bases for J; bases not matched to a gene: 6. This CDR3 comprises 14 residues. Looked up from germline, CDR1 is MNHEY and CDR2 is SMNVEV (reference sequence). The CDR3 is CASTDRVGSYEQYF. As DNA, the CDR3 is TGTGCCAGCACCGACAGGGTGGGCTCCTACGAGCAGTACTTC.

The CDR3 region is CASSGQGYQRETQYF. The CDR3 region has the DNA TGTGCCAGCAGTGGACAGGGATATCAAAGGGAGACCCAGTACTTC. The chain carries TRBV2 and TRBJ2-5; TRBD1 agrees at 7 bases. V was clipped by 4 bases and J by 5 bases; unmatched bases: 10. Germline CDR1 and CDR2: SNHLY and FYNNEI. This CDR3 comprises 15 residues.

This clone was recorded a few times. DNA for the CDR3: TGTGCCTGGAGTTGGGAGGGGAGCTCCTATAATTCACCCCTCCACTTT. Its protein product is CAWSWEGSSYNSPLHF. The genes are TRBV30 and TRBJ1-6; TRBD1 is a possible D gene (5 bases). Trimming stripped 2 bases from V and 0 bases from J, with 11 bases between. The CDR3 runs to 16 residues. Germline CDR1 reads GTSNPN; CDR2 reads SVGIG (reference sequence).

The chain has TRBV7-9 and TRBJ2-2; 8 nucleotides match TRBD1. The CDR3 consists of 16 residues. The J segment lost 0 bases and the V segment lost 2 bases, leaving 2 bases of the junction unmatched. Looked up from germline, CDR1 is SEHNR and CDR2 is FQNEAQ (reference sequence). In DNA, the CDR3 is TGTGCCAGCAGCTTACTCAGGGGGCCGAACACCGGGGAGCTGTTTTTT. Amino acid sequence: CASSLLRGPNTGELFF.

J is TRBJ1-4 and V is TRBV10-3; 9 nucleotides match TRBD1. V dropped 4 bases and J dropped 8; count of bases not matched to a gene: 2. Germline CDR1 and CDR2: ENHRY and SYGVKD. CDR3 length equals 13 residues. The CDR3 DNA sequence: TGTGCCATCAGTGGCGGGACAGGGGAAAAACTGTTTTTT. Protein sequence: CAISGGTGEKLFF.

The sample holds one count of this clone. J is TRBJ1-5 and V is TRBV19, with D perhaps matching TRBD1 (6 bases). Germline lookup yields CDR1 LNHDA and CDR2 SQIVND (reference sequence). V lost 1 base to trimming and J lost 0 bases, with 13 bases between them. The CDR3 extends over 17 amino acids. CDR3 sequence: CASSIVGGQVSNQPQHF. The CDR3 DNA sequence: TGTGCCAGTAGTATAGTGGGGGGGCAGGTTAGCAATCAGCCCCAGCATTTT.

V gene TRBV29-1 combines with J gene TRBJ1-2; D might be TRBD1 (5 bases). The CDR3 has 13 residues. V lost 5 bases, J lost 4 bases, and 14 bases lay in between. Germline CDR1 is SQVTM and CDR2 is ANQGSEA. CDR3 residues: CSVTGQGLYGYTF. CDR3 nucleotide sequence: TGCAGCGTTACTGGGCAGGGACTCTATGGCTACACCTTC. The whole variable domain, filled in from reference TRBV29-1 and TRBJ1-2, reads SAVISQKPSRDICQRGTSLTIQCQVDSQVTMMFWYRQQPGQSLTLIATANQGSEATYESGFVIDKFPISRPNLTFSTLTVSNMSPEDSSIYLCSVTGQGLYGYTFGSGTRLTVV.

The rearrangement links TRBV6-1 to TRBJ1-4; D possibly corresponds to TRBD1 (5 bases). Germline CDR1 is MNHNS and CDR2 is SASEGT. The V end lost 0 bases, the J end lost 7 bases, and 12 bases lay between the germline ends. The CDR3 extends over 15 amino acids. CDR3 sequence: CASSEARGRGEKLFF. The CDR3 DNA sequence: TGTGCCAGCAGTGAAGCGAGAGGGAGGGGTGAAAAACTGTTTTTT.

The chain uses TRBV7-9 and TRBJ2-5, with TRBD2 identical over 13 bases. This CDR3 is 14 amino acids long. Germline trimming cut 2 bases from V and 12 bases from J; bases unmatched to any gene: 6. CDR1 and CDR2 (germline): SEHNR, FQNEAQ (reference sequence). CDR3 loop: CASSLIGLAGVEYF. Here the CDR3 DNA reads TGTGCCAGCAGCTTAATTGGACTAGCGGGGGTTGAGTACTTC.

The CDR3 bases are TGTGCCAGCAGTTACTCGTTCGGCAGTTCTAGCTATGGCTACACCTTC. Translated, it gives CASSYSFGSSSYGYTF. This rearrangement joins TRBV6-5 to TRBJ1-2, with D hard to call. The CDR3 spans 16 residues. Germline V gives CDR1 MNHEY, CDR2 SVGAGI. The V end lost 0 bases, the J end lost 4 bases, and 15 bases lay between the germline ends.

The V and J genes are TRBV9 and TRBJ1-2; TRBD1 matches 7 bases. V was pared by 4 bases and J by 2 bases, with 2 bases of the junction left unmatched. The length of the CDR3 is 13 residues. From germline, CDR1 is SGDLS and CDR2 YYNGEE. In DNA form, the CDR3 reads TGTGCCAGCAGCATGGGACAGAACTATGGCTACACCTTC. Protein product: CASSMGQNYGYTF.

DNA of the CDR3: TGTGCCAGCAGCTATCGACAGGGGGCGGGTCAGCCCCAGCATTTT. Translation: CASSYRQGAGQPQHF. The chain links TRBV7-2 to TRBJ1-5; TRBD1 agrees at 10 bases. Germline CDR1 is SGHTA and CDR2 is FQGNSA. V trimming: 4 bases; J trimming: 6 bases; junction bases outside the gene matches: 6. The CDR3 is 15 amino acids.

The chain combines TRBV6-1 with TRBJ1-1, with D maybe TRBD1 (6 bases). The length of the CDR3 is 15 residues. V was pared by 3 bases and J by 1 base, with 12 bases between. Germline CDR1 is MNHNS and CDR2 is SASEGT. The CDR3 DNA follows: TGTGCCAGCAGTGACCACTCGACAGGGAACACTGAAGCTTTCTTT. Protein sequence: CASSDHSTGNTEAFF.

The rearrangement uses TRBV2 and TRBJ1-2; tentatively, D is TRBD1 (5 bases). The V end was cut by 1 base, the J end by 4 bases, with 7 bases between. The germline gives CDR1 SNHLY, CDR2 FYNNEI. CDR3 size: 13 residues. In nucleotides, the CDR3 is TGTGCCAGCAGTGAAGAACAGGTCTATGGCTACACCTTC. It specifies CASSEEQVYGYTF. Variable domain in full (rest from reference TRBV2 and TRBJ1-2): EPEVTQTPSHQVTQMGQEVILRCVPISNHLYFYWYRQILGQKVEFLVSFYNNEISEKSEIFDDQFSVERPDGSNFTLKIRSTKLEDSAMYFCASSEEQVYGYTFGSGTRLTVV.

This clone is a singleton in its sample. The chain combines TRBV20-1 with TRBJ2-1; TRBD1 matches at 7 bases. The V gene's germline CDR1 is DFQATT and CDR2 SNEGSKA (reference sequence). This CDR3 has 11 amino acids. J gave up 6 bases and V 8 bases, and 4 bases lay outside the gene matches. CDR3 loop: CSSGDSNEQFF. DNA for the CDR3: TGCAGTTCCGGGGACAGCAATGAGCAGTTCTTC.

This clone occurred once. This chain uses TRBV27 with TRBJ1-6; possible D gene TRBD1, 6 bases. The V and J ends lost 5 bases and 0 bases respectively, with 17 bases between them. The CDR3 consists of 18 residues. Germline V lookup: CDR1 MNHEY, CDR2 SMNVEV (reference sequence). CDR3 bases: TGTGCCAGCAGTGCTACCGGGACACGAAGCTCCTATAATTCACCCCTCCACTTT. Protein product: CASSATGTRSSYNSPLHF.

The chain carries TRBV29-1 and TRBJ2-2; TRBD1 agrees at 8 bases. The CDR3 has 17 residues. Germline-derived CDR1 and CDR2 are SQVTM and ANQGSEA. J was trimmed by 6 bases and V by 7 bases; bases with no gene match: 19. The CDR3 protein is CSAAALNYRTGPGELFF. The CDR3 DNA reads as TGCAGCGCTGCAGCTCTTAATTATAGGACAGGGCCCGGGGAGCTGTTTTTT.

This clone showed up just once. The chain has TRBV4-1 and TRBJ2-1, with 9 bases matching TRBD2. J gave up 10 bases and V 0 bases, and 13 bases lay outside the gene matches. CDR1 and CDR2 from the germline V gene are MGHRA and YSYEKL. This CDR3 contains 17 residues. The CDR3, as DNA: TGCGCCAGCAGCCAAGAGAGGAGTGGCGGGGGGGCCTGGGAGCAGTTCTTC. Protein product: CASSQERSGGGAWEQFF.

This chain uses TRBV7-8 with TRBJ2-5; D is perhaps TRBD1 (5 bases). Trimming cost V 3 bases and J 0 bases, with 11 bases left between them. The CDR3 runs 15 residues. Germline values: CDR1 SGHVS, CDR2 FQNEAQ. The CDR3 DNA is TGTGCCAGCAGCTTTCAACAGGCGTACCAAGAGACCCAGTACTTC. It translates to CASSFQQAYQETQYF.

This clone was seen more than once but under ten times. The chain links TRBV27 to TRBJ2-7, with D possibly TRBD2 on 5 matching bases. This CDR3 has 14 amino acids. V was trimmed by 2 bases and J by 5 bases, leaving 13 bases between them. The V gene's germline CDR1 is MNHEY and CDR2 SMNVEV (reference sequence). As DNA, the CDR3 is TGTGCCAGCAGTTTAAGCGCTAGCACCCACGAGCAGTACTTC. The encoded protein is CASSLSASTHEQYF.

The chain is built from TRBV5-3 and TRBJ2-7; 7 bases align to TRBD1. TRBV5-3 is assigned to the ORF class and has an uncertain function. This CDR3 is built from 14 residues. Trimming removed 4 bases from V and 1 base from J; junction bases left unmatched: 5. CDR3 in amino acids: CARSAGQVSYEQYF. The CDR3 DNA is TGTGCCAGAAGCGCCGGACAGGTTTCCTACGAGCAGTACTTC.